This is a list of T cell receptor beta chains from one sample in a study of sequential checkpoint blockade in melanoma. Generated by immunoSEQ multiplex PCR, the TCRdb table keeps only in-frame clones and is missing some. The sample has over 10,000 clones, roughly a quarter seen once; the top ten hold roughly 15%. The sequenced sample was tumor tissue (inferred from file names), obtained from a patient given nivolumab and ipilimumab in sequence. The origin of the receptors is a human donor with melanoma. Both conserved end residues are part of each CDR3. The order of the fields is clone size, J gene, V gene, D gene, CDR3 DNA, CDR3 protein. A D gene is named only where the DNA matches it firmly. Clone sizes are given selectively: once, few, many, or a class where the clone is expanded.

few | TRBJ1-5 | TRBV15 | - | TGTGCCACCAGCAGGGTGTCCCTCGTATGGAATCAGCCCCAGCATTTT | CATSRVSLVWNQPQHF
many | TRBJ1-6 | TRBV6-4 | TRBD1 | TGTGCCAGCAGGCCAGGGACAGGGGGGGATTCACCCCTCCACTTT | CASRPGTGGDSPLHF
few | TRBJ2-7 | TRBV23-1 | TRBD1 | TGCGCCAGCAGCCGGACAGGCTCCTACGAGCAGTACTTC | CASSRTGSYEQYF
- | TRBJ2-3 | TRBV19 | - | TGTGCCAGTAGTATTCCGGGGACAGATACGCAGTATTTT | CASSIPGTDTQYF
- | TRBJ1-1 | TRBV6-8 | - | TGTGCCAGCAGTCGAGGGGGGCTGAACACTGAAGCTTTCTTT | CASSRGGLNTEAFF
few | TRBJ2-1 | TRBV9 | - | TGTGCCAGCAGCGACGGGCGATATTCCTACAATGAGCAGTTCTTC | CASSDGRYSYNEQFF
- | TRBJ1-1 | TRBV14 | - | TGTGCCAGCAGCCAATCCCCACCTACGACGAACACTGAAGCTTTCTTT | CASSQSPPTTNTEAFF
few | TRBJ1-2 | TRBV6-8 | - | TGTGCCAGCAGTTTTGGGAGGGGGTTCAATAACTATGGCTACACCTTC | CASSFGRGFNNYGYTF
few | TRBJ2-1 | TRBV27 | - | TGTGCCAGCAGTTTAACGGGCAGGCTCAGCTCCTACAATGAGCAGTTCTTC | CASSLTGRLSSYNEQFF
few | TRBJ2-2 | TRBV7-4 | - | TGTGCCAGCAGCTTTCAAGCGGAGGCGGACACCGGGGAGCTGTTTTTT | CASSFQAEADTGELFF
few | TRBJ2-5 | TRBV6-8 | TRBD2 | TGTGCCAGCAGTTACATGAGGACTAGCGGTACGGGAGAGACCCAGTACTTC | CASSYMRTSGTGETQYF
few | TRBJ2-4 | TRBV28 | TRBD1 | TGTGCCAGCAGTGGTTTGACAGGGGTCAACATTCAGTACTTC | CASSGLTGVNIQYF
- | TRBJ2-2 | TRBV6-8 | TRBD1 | TGTGCCAGCAGTTACGGGCAGGGGGCTAACACCGGGGAGCTGTTTTTT | CASSYGQGANTGELFF
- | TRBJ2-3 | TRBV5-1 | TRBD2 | TGCGCCAGCAGCTTGCCGGGAGGGTTGGGCACAGATACGCAGTATTTT | CASSLPGGLGTDTQYF
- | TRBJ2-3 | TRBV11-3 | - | TGTGCCAGCAGCTTGTGGAGGGTAAAAGATACGCAGTATTTT | CASSLWRVKDTQYF
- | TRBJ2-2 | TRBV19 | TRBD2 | TGTGCCAGTAGCCGTATGTCGGACCCCAATGAATTAGCGGGGGACACCGGGGAGCTGTTTTTT | CASSRMSDPNELAGDTGELFF
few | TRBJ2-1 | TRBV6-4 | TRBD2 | TGTGCCAGCAGTTACTGGCCGGGAGGGCCTTCTTACTACAATGAGCAGTTCTTC | CASSYWPGGPSYYNEQFF
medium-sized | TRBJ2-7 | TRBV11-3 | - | TGTGCCAGCAGCCACACCATCGGCTCCTACGAGCAGTACTTC | CASSHTIGSYEQYF
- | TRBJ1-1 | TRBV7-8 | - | TGTGCCAGCAGCTTAGGGGAGGCAGCGGAAGCTTTCTTT | CASSLGEAAEAFF
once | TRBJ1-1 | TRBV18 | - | TGTGCCAGCTCATCTGGACCTTATGGCGCTGAAGCTTTCTTT | CASSSGPYGAEAFF
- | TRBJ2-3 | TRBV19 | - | TGTGCCAGTAGTATAGATTTCGGTACAGGGTCTAACTCAGATACGCAGTATTTT | CASSIDFGTGSNSDTQYF
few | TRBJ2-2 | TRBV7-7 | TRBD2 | TGTGCCAGCAGCTTAGCGGGAGGGTTCCCCGGGGAGCTGTTTTTT | CASSLAGGFPGELFF
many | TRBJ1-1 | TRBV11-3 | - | TGTGCCAGCAGCCCCAGTATGCAGCAGAACACTGAAGCTTTCTTT | CASSPSMQQNTEAFF
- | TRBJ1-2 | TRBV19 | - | TGTGCCAGTAGCCCATGGGGAGCGAATAACTATGGCTACACCTTC | CASSPWGANNYGYTF
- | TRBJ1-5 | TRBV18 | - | TGTGCCAGCTCACAAGGAGGCAATCAGCCCCAGCATTTT | CASSQGGNQPQHF
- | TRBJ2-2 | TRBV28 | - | TGTGCCAGCAGTTCGACAGGTGCTACGAACACCGGGGAGCTGTTTTTT | CASSSTGATNTGELFF
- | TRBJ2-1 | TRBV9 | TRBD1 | TGTGCCAGCAGCGCCTTTGGGACAGATCTTCCCCAGTTCTTC | CASSAFGTDLPQFF
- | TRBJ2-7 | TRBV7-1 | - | TGTGCCAGCACCTGGACGGTGGCCTACGAGCAGTACTTC | CASTWTVAYEQYF
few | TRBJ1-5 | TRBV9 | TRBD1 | TGTGCCAGCAGCGTAGGTGAGGGGGACAGGGGGTCCGATCAGCCCCAGCATTTT | CASSVGEGDRGSDQPQHF
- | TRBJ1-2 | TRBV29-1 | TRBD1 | TGCAGCGTTACCGGGACAGCTAACTATGGCTACACCTTC | CSVTGTANYGYTF
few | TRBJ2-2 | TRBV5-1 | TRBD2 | TGCGCCAGCAGCCGCGGGAGGGGGGACGCCGGGGAGCTGTTTTTT | CASSRGRGDAGELFF
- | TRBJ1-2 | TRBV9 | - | TGTGCCAGCAGAGGTGGGTCAAACTATGGCTACACCTTC | CASRGGSNYGYTF
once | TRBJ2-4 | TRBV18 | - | TGTGCCAGCTCACCAGATAGCACCTTAGCCAAAAACATTCAGTACTTC | CASSPDSTLAKNIQYF
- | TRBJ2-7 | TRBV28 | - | TGTGCCAGCAGGTCAGGGATTTACGAGCAGTACTTC | CASRSGIYEQYF
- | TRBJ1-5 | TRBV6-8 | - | TGTGCCAGCAGCTCGACTCCCGGGGGAGGGAGTCAGCCCCAGCATTTT | CASSSTPGGGSQPQHF
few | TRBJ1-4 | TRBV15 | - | TGTGCCACCAGCAGGGACGTAGGGCGGGATAATGAAAAACTGTTTTTT | CATSRDVGRDNEKLFF
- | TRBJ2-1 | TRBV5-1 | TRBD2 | TGCGCCAGCAGCTTTGGTAGGGGGACTAGGTCCAATGAGCAGTTCTTC | CASSFGRGTRSNEQFF
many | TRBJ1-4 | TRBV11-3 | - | TGTGCCAGCAGCTTTGAGGGGATAGGAGAAAAACTGTTTTTT | CASSFEGIGEKLFF
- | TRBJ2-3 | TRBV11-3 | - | TGTGCCAGCAGCTTGGGGACTCACTTCACAGATACGCAGTATTTT | CASSLGTHFTDTQYF
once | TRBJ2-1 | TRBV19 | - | TGTGCCAGTAGGGGCAGCGGACTCTACAATGAGCAGTTCTTC | CASRGSGLYNEQFF
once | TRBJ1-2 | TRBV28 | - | TGTGCCAGCAGTTTAGTGTACTATGGCTACACCTTC | CASSLVYYGYTF
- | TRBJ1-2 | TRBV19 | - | TGTGCCAGTAGTATTGGGACTCTGGGGCTGGTGCGTAACTATGGCTACACCTTC | CASSIGTLGLVRNYGYTF
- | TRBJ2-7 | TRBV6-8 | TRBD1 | TGTGCCAGCCGTCCGGGACAGACCTACGAGCAGTACTTC | CASRPGQTYEQYF
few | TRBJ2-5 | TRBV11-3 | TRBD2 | TGTGCCAGCAGCCACGACCGCGCAACTAGCGACCAAGAGACCCAGTACTTC | CASSHDRATSDQETQYF
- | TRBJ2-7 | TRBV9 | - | TGTGCCAGCAGTTATCGCGACAGGTACGAGCAGTACTTC | CASSYRDRYEQYF
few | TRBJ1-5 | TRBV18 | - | TGTGCCAGCTCACATGTGGCGGGGGGTTATAGCAATCAGCCCCAGCATTTT | CASSHVAGGYSNQPQHF
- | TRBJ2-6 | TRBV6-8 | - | TGTGCCAGCAGCCTTGACCACTCGACGGGTGGGGCCAACGTCCTGACTTTC | CASSLDHSTGGANVLTF
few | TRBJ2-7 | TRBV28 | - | TGTGCCAGCAGTCCTCCCCAGACCTCCTACGAGCAGTACTTC | CASSPPQTSYEQYF
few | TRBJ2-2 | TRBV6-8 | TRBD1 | TGTGCCAGCAGGGATTACCGGGACAGGGGCCCACACCGGGAGCTGTTTTTT | CASRDYRDRGPHRELFF
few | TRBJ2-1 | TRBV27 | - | TGTGCCAGCAGTCTCTACCTAGGCCCCCCTTACAATGAGCAGTTCTTC | CASSLYLGPPYNEQFF
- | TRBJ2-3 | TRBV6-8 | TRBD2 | TGTGCCAGCAGTTACTGGGCGGGAGGACCAGATACGCAGTATTTT | CASSYWAGGPDTQYF
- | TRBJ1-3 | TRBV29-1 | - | TGCAGCGTTGAACCGATCTCTGGAAACACCATATATTTT | CSVEPISGNTIYF
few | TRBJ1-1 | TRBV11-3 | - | TGTGCCAGCAGCTTAGTCTGGGGGGCGGGGAACACTGAAGCTTTCTTT | CASSLVWGAGNTEAFF
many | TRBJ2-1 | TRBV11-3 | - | TGTGCCAGCAGCTTAGGAGATAGCTCCTACAATGAGCAGTTCTTC | CASSLGDSSYNEQFF
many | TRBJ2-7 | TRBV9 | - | TGTGCCAGCAGCGTAGGACTACTTTCCGAGCAGTACTTC | CASSVGLLSEQYF